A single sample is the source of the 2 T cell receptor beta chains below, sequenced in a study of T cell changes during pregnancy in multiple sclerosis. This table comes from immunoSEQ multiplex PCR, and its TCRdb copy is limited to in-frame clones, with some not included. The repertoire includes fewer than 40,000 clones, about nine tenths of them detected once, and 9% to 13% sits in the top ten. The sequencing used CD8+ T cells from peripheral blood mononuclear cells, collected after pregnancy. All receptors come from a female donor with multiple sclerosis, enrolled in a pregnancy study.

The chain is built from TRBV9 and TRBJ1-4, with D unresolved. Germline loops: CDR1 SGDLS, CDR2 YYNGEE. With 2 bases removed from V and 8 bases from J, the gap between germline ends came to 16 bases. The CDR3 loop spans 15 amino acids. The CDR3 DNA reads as TGTGCCAGCAGCGTGAACAGCCTGAGTGGGGAAAAACTGTTTTTT. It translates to CASSVNSLSGEKLFF. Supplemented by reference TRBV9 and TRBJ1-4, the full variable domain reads DSGVTQTPKHLITATGQRVTLRCSPRSGDLSVYWYQQSLDQGLQFLIQYYNGEERAKGNILERFSAQQFPDLHSELNLSSLELGDSALYFCASSVNSLSGEKLFFGSGTQLSVL.

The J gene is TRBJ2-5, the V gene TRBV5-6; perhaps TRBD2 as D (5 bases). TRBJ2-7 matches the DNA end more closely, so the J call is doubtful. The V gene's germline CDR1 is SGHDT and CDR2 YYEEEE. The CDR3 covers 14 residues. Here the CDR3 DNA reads TGTGCCAGCAGCTCGGGTGGGAGAGGCTACGAGCAGTACTTC. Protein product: CASSSGGRGYEQYF.